A single sample gave rise to the 22 T cell receptor beta chains below, sequenced in a study of T cell changes during pregnancy in multiple sclerosis. Generated by immunoSEQ multiplex PCR, the TCRdb table keeps only in-frame clones and is missing some. The sample includes tens of thousands of clones, 93% of them seen just once. Source: peripheral blood, taken in the third trimester of pregnancy. The receptors derive from a female donor in good health, enrolled as a control in a pregnancy study.

CDR3 residues: CASSLDPGVTQYF. DNA for the CDR3: TGTGCCAGCAGCTTAGACCCGGGAGTGACCCAGTACTTC. The V call is TRBV7-6, the J call TRBJ2-5; D perhaps matches TRBD2 (6 bases). Trimming took 1 base from V and 7 from J, leaving 10 bases between them. The length of the CDR3 is 13 residues. CDR1 and CDR2 (germline): SGHVS, FNYEAQ. Looking up the rest from reference TRBV7-6 and TRBJ2-5 gives the full variable domain: GAGVSQSPRYKVTKRGQDVALRCDPISGHVSLYWYRQALGQGPEFLTYFNYEAQQDKSGLPNDRFSAERPEGSISTLTIQRTEQRDSAMYRCASSLDPGVTQYFGPGTRLLVL.

The V call is TRBV29-1, the J call TRBJ2-2; D may be TRBD1 (6 bases). This CDR3 is built from 11 residues. V lost 6 bases, J lost 8 bases, and 10 bases lay in between. Per germline, CDR1 SQVTM and CDR2 ANQGSEA. DNA of the CDR3: TGCAGCGTGGGACAACCGGGGGAGCTGTTTTTT. This translates into CSVGQPGELFF.

A few counts support this clone. V gene TRBV2 combines with J gene TRBJ1-1, with unresolved D. From germline, CDR1 is SNHLY and CDR2 FYNNEI. CDR3 size: 13 residues. V was trimmed by 7 bases and J by 5 bases, leaving 14 bases between them. In DNA form, the CDR3 reads TGTGCCAGCAACCTCCGGGGTGGTACTGAAGCTTTCTTT. Protein: CASNLRGGTEAFF.

The chain couples TRBV28 to TRBJ2-7; 14 positions agree with TRBD2. With V trimmed by 6 bases and J by 4 bases, 8 bases remained unmatched. Germline CDR1 is MDHEN and CDR2 is SYDVKM. The CDR3 runs to 16 residues. For the CDR3, the DNA is TGTGCCAGCAGCTGGGGACTAGCGGGAGTCCTGTACGAGCAGTACTTC. It encodes CASSWGLAGVLYEQYF.

As regards this clone: A read error may produce the germline difference seen at one junction end. The V call is TRBV7-7, the J call TRBJ2-3; D might be TRBD2 (6 bases). The V gene's germline CDR1 is SSHAT and CDR2 FNYEAQ (reference sequence). The CDR3 runs 17 residues. The CDR3 DNA follows: TGTGCTAGCAGCTCCTCCCCTAGCGACCGGGGCACAGATACGCAGTATTTT. Amino acids: CASSSSPSDRGTDTQYF.

The CDR3, as DNA: TGTGCCAGCTCACCCGGACTACCTGATGAGCAGTACTTC. Its translation: CASSPGLPDEQYF. This sequence joins TRBV18 and TRBJ2-7; possible D gene TRBD2, 6 bases. Trimming removed 3 bases at V and 7 bases at J, with 13 bases between. The CDR3 spans 13 residues. The germline gives CDR1 KGHSH, CDR2 LQKENI.

This sequence joins TRBV4-1 and TRBJ2-3; weak D call: TRBD2 (7 bases). The CDR3 is 15 residues long. Deletions cut 4 bases from V and 8 bases from J, with 19 bases between. Germline-derived CDR1 and CDR2 are MGHRA and YSYEKL. Here the CDR3 reads CASSPRGAESSTQYF. The DNA for the CDR3 is TGCGCCAGCAGCCCCCGGGGGGCCGAATCAAGTACGCAGTATTTT.

The chain combines TRBV6-4 with TRBJ2-7; 11 bases are a match to TRBD2. The germline gives CDR1 MRHNA, CDR2 SNTAGT. V trimming: 6 bases; J trimming: 3 bases; junction bases outside the gene matches: 13. The CDR3 spans 17 residues. The CDR3 nucleotides are TGTGCCAGCAGGGACGGGACTAGCGGAGGATCGAGCTACGAGCAGTACTTC. This codes for CASRDGTSGGSSYEQYF.

This chain links TRBV7-9 with TRBJ2-7; D is possibly TRBD1 (6 bases). The CDR3 runs to 14 residues. CDR1 is SEHNR and CDR2 is FQNEAQ in the germline V gene (reference sequence). Trimming took 5 bases from V and 2 from J, leaving 13 bases between them. The CDR3 protein is CASSEGGAPYEQYF. The CDR3 DNA follows: TGTGCCAGCAGCGAAGGGGGTGCCCCCTACGAGCAGTACTTC.

A remark on this clone: One end of the junction fails to match germline, which may point to a read error. The chain recombines TRBV4-1 with TRBJ2-7; 11 bases are shared with TRBD2. The CDR3 contains 15 residues. The germline gives CDR1 MGHRA, CDR2 YSYEKL. The CDR3 sequence is CASSQVTSGRWEQYF. CDR3 DNA sequence: TGCGCCAGCAGTCAAGTAACTAGCGGGAGATGGGAGCAGTACTTC.

The chain recombines TRBV6-5 with TRBJ1-4; no reliable D call. Per germline, CDR1 MNHEY and CDR2 SVGAGI. The CDR3 runs 14 residues. V lost 6 bases, J lost 4 bases, and 12 bases lay in between. The CDR3 sequence: CASRRSAVNEKLFF. DNA for the CDR3: TGTGCCAGCAGGAGGTCGGCCGTTAATGAAAAACTGTTTTTT.

The chain has TRBV7-9 and TRBJ2-1, with 8 bases fitting TRBD2. V was clipped by 6 bases and J by 1 base; unmatched bases: 8. There are 16 residues in the CDR3. Germline values: CDR1 SEHNR, CDR2 FQNEAQ (reference sequence). CDR3 region: CASRFTTSGSYNEQFF. CDR3 DNA: TGTGCCAGCAGATTTACTACTAGCGGTTCCTACAATGAGCAGTTCTTC.

The chain joins TRBV29-1 to TRBJ2-2; TRBD1 aligns across 9 bases. This CDR3 is built from 13 residues. V lost 6 bases, J lost 5 bases, and 4 bases stayed unmatched. Per germline, CDR1 SQVTM and CDR2 ANQGSEA. The CDR3 DNA reads as TGCAGCGTGGGACAGGGCTGGACCGGGGAGCTGTTTTTT. Translation: CSVGQGWTGELFF.

This rearrangement joins TRBV6-4 to TRBJ1-5; 8 positions match TRBD1. With V trimmed by 2 bases and J by 2 bases, 5 bases remained unmatched. CDR3 size: 16 residues. The germline CDR1 and CDR2 sequences are MRHNA and SNTAGT. CDR3 DNA: TGTGCCAGCAGTGACCCGGACAGGGTGGGCAATCAGCCCCAGCATTTT. Its protein product is CASSDPDRVGNQPQHF.

The chain has TRBV2 and TRBJ2-5; weak D call: TRBD1 (5 bases). This CDR3 comprises 13 residues. V was pared by 5 bases and J by 3 bases, with 10 bases between. Germline V gene lookup returns CDR1 SNHLY and CDR2 FYNNEI. The CDR3 nucleotides read TGTGCCAGCAGTAAGGGGCGTGAAGAGACCCAGTACTTC. Protein: CASSKGREETQYF. Full variable domain (rest looked up from reference TRBV2 and TRBJ2-5): EPEVTQTPSHQVTQMGQEVILRCVPISNHLYFYWYRQILGQKVEFLVSFYNNEISEKSEIFDDQFSVERPDGSNFTLKIRSTKLEDSAMYFCASSKGREETQYFGPGTRLLVL.

The gene calls are TRBV6-5 and TRBJ2-3; D might be TRBD1 (6 bases). Germline V lookup: CDR1 MNHEY, CDR2 SVGAGI. CDR3 length: 11 residues. Trimming cost V 5 bases and J 6 bases, with 6 bases left between them. CDR3 region: CASSTGDTQYF. CDR3 DNA: TGTGCCAGCAGTACAGGGGATACGCAGTATTTT.

The V and J genes are TRBV19 and TRBJ2-3; 14 nucleotides match TRBD2. Germline V lookup: CDR1 LNHDA, CDR2 SQIVND (reference sequence). V lost 5 bases to trimming and J lost 3 bases; unmatched junction nucleotides: 4. The CDR3 totals 16 residues. The CDR3 sequence is CASSRTSGRPTDTQYF. CDR3 nucleotides: TGTGCCAGTAGTCGGACTAGCGGGAGGCCAACAGATACGCAGTATTTT. Full variable domain (remainder filled in from reference TRBV19 and TRBJ2-3): DGGITQSPKYLFRKEGQNVTLSCEQNLNHDAMYWYRQDPGQGLRLIYYSQIVNDFQKGDIAEGYSVSREKKESFPLTVTSAQKNPTAFYLCASSRTSGRPTDTQYFGPGTRLTVL.

The rearrangement uses TRBV6-4 and TRBJ2-5; D gene uncertain. Trimming removed 11 bases from V and 7 bases from J, with 8 bases in between. Germline loops: CDR1 MRHNA, CDR2 SNTAGT. The CDR3 is 9 residues long. CDR3 in amino acids: CAPIGTQYF. CDR3 bases: TGTGCCCCCATCGGGACCCAGTACTTC.

The V call is TRBV5-5, the J call TRBJ2-7; weak D call: TRBD2 (5 bases). V dropped 0 bases and J dropped 3 bases, with 13 bases sitting between them. CDR1 and CDR2 (germline): SGHKS, YYEKEE (reference sequence). There are 15 residues in the CDR3. CDR3 coding DNA: TGTGCCAGCAGCTTGGAGGTGGGGAGTTACTACGAGCAGTACTTC. Translating it yields CASSLEVGSYYEQYF.

The chain combines TRBV1 with TRBJ2-7; the table's D call, TRBD1, was not checked against the DNA. TRBV1 is labeled a pseudogene. The CDR3 sequence is 15 residues long. CDR3 protein: CTSSQVEDWGHEQYF. CDR3 sequence (DNA): TGCACCAGCAGCCAAGTCGAGGACTGGGGGCACGAGCAGTACTTC.

V and J are TRBV5-4 and TRBJ2-5; weak D call: TRBD2 (6 bases). The length of the CDR3 is 14 residues. V lost 0 bases, J lost 5 bases, and 11 bases lay in between. The germline V gene encodes CDR1 SGHNT and CDR2 YYREEE (reference sequence). The CDR3: CASSLGRGSETQYF. The CDR3 nucleotides are TGTGCCAGCAGCTTGGGTCGGGGGTCCGAGACCCAGTACTTC.

V gene TRBV7-2 combines with J gene TRBJ2-3; 7 bases line up with TRBD2. This CDR3 spans 15 amino acids. The germline gives CDR1 SGHTA, CDR2 FQGNSA. The trim removed 1 base at V and 4 bases at J, leaving 5 bases unmatched. CDR3 region: CASSLGGRVPDTQYF. CDR3 DNA sequence: TGTGCCAGCAGCTTAGGAGGGAGGGTGCCAGATACGCAGTATTTT.